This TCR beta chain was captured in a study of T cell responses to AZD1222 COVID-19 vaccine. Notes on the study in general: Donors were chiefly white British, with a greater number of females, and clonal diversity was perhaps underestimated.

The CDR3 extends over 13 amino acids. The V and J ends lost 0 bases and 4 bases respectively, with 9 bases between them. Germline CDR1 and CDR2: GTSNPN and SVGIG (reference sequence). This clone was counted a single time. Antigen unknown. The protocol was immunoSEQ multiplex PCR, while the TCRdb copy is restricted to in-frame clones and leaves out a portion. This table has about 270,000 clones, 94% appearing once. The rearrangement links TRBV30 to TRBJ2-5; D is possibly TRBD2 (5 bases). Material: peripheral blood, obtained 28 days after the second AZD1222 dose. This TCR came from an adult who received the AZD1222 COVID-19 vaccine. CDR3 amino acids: CAWSVRGRETQYF. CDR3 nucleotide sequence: TGTGCCTGGAGTGTACGAGGGAGAGAGACCCAGTACTTC.